The T cell receptor beta chain described here comes from a study of blood T cell repertoires in COVID-19 (dated by TCRdb to the early 2020s). Some background on the complete study: Samples from collaborators originated in the United States, Italy and Spain and spanned both the acute and convalescent phases of COVID-19. HLA class I and class II types, where available, came from metadata supplied by the sample provider rather than from assay-based typing. The material from the prospective study consisted of cDNA or gDNA derived from T cells, B-cell-depleted T cells, or PBMCs. The repertoires were released in a freely available public database meant as a resource for research on the immune response to SARS-CoV-2. Subjects who had been exposed to COVID-19, were actively infected with it, or had recovered from it provided the deeply sampled blood TCRbeta repertoires that made up the dataset. A de-identified subject ID, COVID-19 status, age in years and sex were almost always included in the sample metadata. Samples came from the ongoing ImmuneRACE study (first 160 participants) plus 1,254 subjects from 6 global collaborators.

TCRbeta CDR3 regions were amplified from genomic DNA using the immunoSEQ Assay, a bias-controlled multiplex PCR. The authors' analysis ran thus. Within the assay, amplification of reference gene primers was used to estimate how many nucleated cells each sample contained. To quantify the absolute abundance of each unique TCRbeta CDR3 rearrangement, sequence reads were collapsed and filtered. Productive Simpson clonality was computed per sample as the square root of Simpson's diversity index over productive rearrangements. Drawn from immuneACCESS, this table holds only the in-frame rearrangements with V and J called that TCRdb kept. Clones are partly lost; checked studies trace under half to an unresolved V gene and leave the rest unexplained. The DNA was the basis for D and trimming; V, J and clone size are from that table. For this sample the table gives about 70,000 clones, of which roughly 90% were detected only once. Roughly 1.5% of the sample belongs to the ten largest clones.

What the work shows at the level of the full study, not this receptor alone: The quantity of clinical and demographic metadata differed by source and by participant and was supplied without curation.

Collaborating institutions collected whole blood in K2EDTA tubes following their own protocols. For TCRbeta analysis, collaborators shipped samples as frozen whole blood, isolated PBMCs, or DNA extracted from either of those sample types. This clone was counted a few times. Its binding antigen is unknown. No qualities accompany the bases; no much larger clone lies one base away. From a lookup of the germline V gene, CDR1 and CDR2 are SNHLY and FYNNEI. V is reduced by 10 bases and J by 2 bases, leaving a spacing of 15 bases between them. There are 13 amino acids in the CDR3, from cysteine to phenylalanine inclusive. The CDR3 DNA has 39 bases and is translated from base 1.

The sequenced sample was peripheral blood. The source is a man aged 60 to 75 with acute or convalescent COVID-19. Here the chain combines TRBV2 and TRBJ2-7, with a tentative D gene TRBD1 over 6 matching bases. The CDR3: CATNRETTYEQYF. The DNA sequence follows: TGTGCCACGAACAGGGAAACTACCTACGAGCAGTACTTC.